This T cell receptor (beta chain) stems from a study of blood T cell repertoires in COVID-19. Overall study context: Samples came from the United States, Italy and Spain, spanning acute and convalescent COVID-19. Sample material is recorded as cDNA or gDNA derived from T cells, B-cell-depleted T cells, or PBMCs.

Authors' analysis steps: Amplification with reference gene primers provided the estimates of nucleated cell counts. Assay used: immunoSEQ multiplex PCR; TCRdb lists only in-frame clones, some missing. V and J calls and clone size are copied from that table; D and trimming were computed from the DNA. The data hold about half a million clones, with 80% to 90% observed a single time. Germline V gives CDR1 MNHNY, CDR2 SVGAGI (reference sequence). The junction had 7 bases not matched to a gene; V was cut back by 2 bases and J by 0 bases. The CDR3 has 16 residues. V usage is TRBV6-6 and J usage is TRBJ2-7; 7 bases map to TRBD2. This clonotype was sampled from a human donor in a cohort sampled during active COVID-19. The sequencing input was peripheral blood. The CDR3 DNA reads TGTGCCAGCAGTTACACTTCTAGCGGTGTCTCCTACGAGCAGTACTTC. This translates into CASSYTSSGVSYEQYF.